Following are 25 T cell receptor beta chains from one sample sequenced in a study of PD-1 blockade in classical Hodgkin lymphoma. Some clones are missing from TCRdb's copy, which holds only in-frame ones; the method was immunoSEQ multiplex PCR. The sample yields 40,000 to 65,000 clones, approximately 89% seen once. The time point here: cycle 4 day 1 (C4D1), after less than 7 weeks of nivolumab. Brentuximab vedotin exposure varied, and every patient relapsed after autologous stem cell transplantation. The sequences come from peripheral blood mononuclear cells (PBMCs), collected before the fourth cycle of nivolumab. The receptors shown here come from a human donor with classical Hodgkin lymphoma.

The CDR3 DNA sequence: TGTGCCAGCAGCTACGGGCGGGTAGATGAGCAGTTCTTC. Its protein product is CASSYGRVDEQFF. The rearrangement uses TRBV7-9 and TRBJ2-1; a weak D match, TRBD2 (5 bases). The CDR3 extends over 13 amino acids. Looked up from germline, CDR1 is SEHNR and CDR2 is FQNEAQ (reference sequence). V gave up 4 bases and J gave up 8 bases, with 12 bases separating them.

The chain links TRBV5-1 to TRBJ2-3; TRBD2 is a possible D gene (7 bases). The length of the CDR3 is 16 residues. V was clipped by 6 bases and J by 2 bases, with 19 bases between them. Germline V gene data show CDR1 as SGHRS and CDR2 as YFSETQ. The CDR3, as DNA: TGCGCCAGCACCCCTGAGGGGGGGCTGGCCACAGATACGCAGTATTTT. This translates into CASTPEGGLATDTQYF.

The chain links TRBV19 to TRBJ2-3; no reliable D call. V was trimmed by 1 base and J by 5 bases, leaving 7 bases between them. The germline V gene has CDR1 LNHDA and CDR2 SQIVND (reference sequence). The CDR3 contains 13 residues. CDR3 nucleotide sequence: TGTGCCAGTAGTATAGTCTCTCTAGATACGCAGTATTTT. It translates to CASSIVSLDTQYF. The complete variable domain, with remaining parts taken from reference TRBV19 and TRBJ2-3, reads DGGITQSPKYLFRKEGQNVTLSCEQNLNHDAMYWYRQDPGQGLRLIYYSQIVNDFQKGDIAEGYSVSREKKESFPLTVTSAQKNPTAFYLCASSIVSLDTQYFGPGTRLTVL.

The rearrangement uses TRBV6-5 and TRBJ2-1; D call uncertain. Trimming took off 2 bases at V and 1 base at J, with 3 bases between the two ends. Germline CDR1 and CDR2: MNHEY and SVGAGI. This CDR3 is built from 13 residues. The CDR3 DNA sequence: TGTGCCAGCAGTTACACATCCTACAATGAGCAGTTCTTC. Protein product: CASSYTSYNEQFF.

This clone was counted once. V is TRBV27 and J is TRBJ2-7, with D perhaps TRBD1 (6 bases). Germline lookup yields CDR1 MNHEY and CDR2 SMNVEV (reference sequence). The length of the CDR3 is 13 residues. V was trimmed by 1 base and J by 7 bases, leaving 11 bases between them. The CDR3 loop reads CASSLWNREEQYF. In DNA form, the CDR3 reads TGTGCCAGCAGTTTATGGAACAGGGAAGAGCAGTACTTC.

The V gene is TRBV6-6, the J gene TRBJ2-3; 8 positions agree with TRBD2. Germline V lookup: CDR1 MNHNY, CDR2 SVGAGI (reference sequence). The CDR3 has 16 residues. J lost 5 bases, V lost 6 bases, and 13 bases had no gene match. CDR3 sequence (DNA): TGTGCCAGCAGCCCCACCGCGGGGGGCCAAGGAGATACGCAGTATTTT. Amino acid sequence: CASSPTAGGQGDTQYF.

The CDR3 coding sequence is TGCGCCAGCGCCGGGACTACCCATAATGAAAAACTGTTTTTT. Amino acid sequence: CASAGTTHNEKLFF. The chain is built from TRBV10-2 and TRBJ1-4; weak D call: TRBD1 (5 bases). Looked up from germline, CDR1 is WSHSY and CDR2 is SAAADI. The CDR3 is 14 amino acids. Trimming left V 8 bases short and J 4 bases short, with 14 bases between.

The rearrangement joins TRBV9 to TRBJ2-7; 8 bases map to TRBD2. The germline V gene encodes CDR1 SGDLS and CDR2 YYNGEE. This CDR3 spans 17 amino acids. With 0 bases clipped from V and 0 bases from J, the junction kept 8 bases outside the gene matches. The CDR3 DNA sequence: TGTGCCAGCAGCGTAGGGGGTAGCGGGGTCCTCTCCTACGAGCAGTACTTC. Translating gives CASSVGGSGVLSYEQYF.

The V and J genes are TRBV5-1 and TRBJ2-5; D call uncertain. The CDR3 has 13 residues. Looked up from germline, CDR1 is SGHRS and CDR2 is YFSETQ. The germline V and J ends were trimmed by 4 bases and 4 bases, with 11 bases remaining between them. The CDR3 nucleotides are TGCGCCAGCAGCCCGCGGCACGGAGAGACCCAGTACTTC. Translation: CASSPRHGETQYF.

The J gene is TRBJ1-3, the V gene TRBV7-6; D is unclear. V was pared by 1 base and J by 0 bases, with 10 bases between. In germline, CDR1 is SGHVS, CDR2 FNYEAQ. The CDR3 extends over 16 amino acids. CDR3 region: CASSLGPAISGNTIYF. CDR3 in DNA: TGTGCCAGCAGCTTAGGTCCAGCTATCTCTGGAAACACCATATATTTT.

This clone has just a few counts. The genes are TRBV11-2 and TRBJ2-3; 14 positions agree with TRBD2. Looked up from germline, CDR1 is SGHAT and CDR2 is FQNNGV. Trimming took 4 bases from V and 5 from J; bases not matched to a gene: 5. The CDR3 loop spans 16 amino acids. CDR3 loop: CASSWSGTSGRDTQYF. The CDR3 DNA is TGTGCCAGCAGCTGGTCCGGGACTAGCGGGAGAGATACGCAGTATTTT.

The chain couples TRBV11-1 to TRBJ1-4; D uncertain. Germline CDR1 is SGHAT and CDR2 is FQDESV (reference sequence). V was shortened by 5 bases and J by 8 bases, with 12 bases between the two germline ends. This CDR3 spans 13 amino acids. In nucleotides, the CDR3 is TGTGCCAGCAGCCCTAGCGATAACGAAAAACTGTTTTTT. This codes for CASSPSDNEKLFF.

The chain joins TRBV5-1 to TRBJ2-3, with D uncertain. V was cut by 0 bases and J by 2 bases, with 7 bases left in between. CDR3 length: 14 amino acids. The germline CDR1 and CDR2 sequences are SGHRS and YFSETQ. The DNA of the CDR3 is TGCGCCAGCAGCTTGGAGGACCCCACAGATACGCAGTATTTT. Translating it yields CASSLEDPTDTQYF.

As regards this clone: At one boundary the junction diverges from the germline segment, which might be a read error. The chain recombines TRBV13 with TRBJ2-7; TRBD2 aligns across 12 bases. CDR1 is PRHDT, CDR2 FYEKMQ, per germline (reference sequence). There are 15 residues in the CDR3. For the CDR3, the DNA is TGTGCCAGCAGCCTAGGTAGACTAGCGGGAGTCGGGCAGTACTTC. Protein sequence: CASSLGRLAGVGQYF. The full variable domain, with the rest looked up from reference TRBV13 and TRBJ2-7, is AAGVIQSPRHLIKEKRETATLKCYPIPRHDTVYWYQQGPGQDPQFLISFYEKMQSDKGSIPDRFSAQQFSDYHSELNMSSLELGDSALYFCASSLGRLAGVGQYFGPGTRLTVT.

J is TRBJ1-5 and V is TRBV6-1, with D tentatively TRBD1 (5 bases). Deletions cut 2 bases from V and 2 bases from J, with 19 bases between. The germline V gene has CDR1 MNHNS and CDR2 SASEGT. The CDR3 consists of 18 residues. The DNA of the CDR3 is TGTGCCAGCAGTGAATATCCCCAGGGCCTTGGGCGCAATCAGCCCCAGCATTTT. Its translation: CASSEYPQGLGRNQPQHF.

The chain carries TRBV29-1 and TRBJ1-1; D ambiguous. V was clipped by 3 bases and J by 4 bases, with 15 bases between them. This CDR3 region has 14 residues. In germline, CDR1 is SQVTM, CDR2 ANQGSEA. The CDR3 bases are TGCAGCGTTGAGCTAATGAATTTCGGCACTGAAGCTTTCTTT. It encodes CSVELMNFGTEAFF.

The chain combines TRBV15 with TRBJ2-7; D is ambiguous. This CDR3 comprises 13 residues. Trimming stripped 5 bases from V and 6 bases from J, with 14 bases between. Per germline, CDR1 LNHNV and CDR2 YYDKDF (reference sequence). The CDR3 here is CATSWGRVIEQYF. Here the CDR3 DNA reads TGTGCCACCAGCTGGGGAAGGGTAATCGAGCAGTACTTC.

The chain links TRBV5-8 to TRBJ2-5; 14 bases fit TRBD2. CDR1 SGHTS and CDR2 YDEGEE come from the germline V gene. The J segment lost 1 base and the V segment lost 3 bases, leaving 5 bases of the junction unmatched. The CDR3 totals 17 residues. CDR3 residues: CASSSGLAGVPQETQYF. Here the CDR3 DNA reads TGTGCCAGCAGCTCGGGACTAGCGGGAGTCCCCCAAGAGACCCAGTACTTC.

The chain combines TRBV6-1 with TRBJ1-3, with no clear D. Germline values: CDR1 MNHNS, CDR2 SASEGT. Trimming cost V 4 bases and J 0 bases, with 7 bases left between them. This CDR3 contains 14 residues. The CDR3 DNA is TGTGCCAGCAGTGCCAGCCTCTCTGGAAACACCATATATTTT. Encoded protein: CASSASLSGNTIYF.

About this clone: Since no conserved phenylalanine or tryptophan closes the CDR3, a read error is the likely cause. Because the CDR3's place on the DNA is in doubt, the DNA is left out and the CDR3 is given as listed by TCRdb. This sequence joins TRBV21-1 and TRBJ1-2; the table assigns TRBD1, which was not confirmed against the DNA. TRBV21-1 is described as a pseudogene. Both ends counted, the CDR3 spans 10 residues. This CDR3 reads CANPTASRSI.

This clone has more than one count but fewer than ten. The chain carries TRBV2 and TRBJ2-7; 10 bases match TRBD1. CDR3 length: 13 amino acids. With V trimmed by 6 bases and J by 6 bases, 5 bases remained unmatched. Germline V gene data show CDR1 as SNHLY and CDR2 as FYNNEI. CDR3 sequence: CASSPTGGGEQYF. The CDR3 region has the DNA TGTGCCAGCAGCCCGACAGGGGGCGGCGAGCAGTACTTC.

J is TRBJ2-6 and V is TRBV6-5; possibly TRBD1 or TRBD2 for D (5 bases each). The V and J ends lost 1 base and 3 bases respectively, with 7 bases between them. The CDR3 extends over 15 amino acids. Germline CDR1 reads MNHEY; CDR2 reads SVGAGI. The DNA for the CDR3 is TGTGCCAGCAGTTACTTGGGGGTTGGGGCCAACGTCCTGACTTTC. This sequence encodes CASSYLGVGANVLTF.

Note on this clone: It is unclear where the CDR3 begins or ends on the DNA, so no DNA is shown, and the CDR3 is as TCRdb lists it. The V and J genes are TRBV19 and TRBJ1-5. The CDR3 is 15 amino acids in total, end residues counted. The germline CDR1 and CDR2 sequences are LNHDA and SQIVND (reference sequence). The CDR3 here is CASSIAFGAVQPQHF.

The chain has TRBV28 and TRBJ1-2; 9 nucleotides agree with TRBD1. Per the germline V gene, CDR1 is MDHEN and CDR2 is SYDVKM. V trimming: 4 bases; J trimming: 6 bases; junction bases outside the gene matches: 9. This CDR3 has 15 amino acids. CDR3 DNA sequence: TGTGCCAGCAGTTCGGAGAGGACAGGGGTCGATGGCTACACCTTC. It yields the protein CASSSERTGVDGYTF.

The V call is TRBV21-1, the J call TRBJ2-7; the D segment call TRBD1 is taken from the table without a DNA check. TRBV21-1 is a pseudogene segment. CDR3 length equals 15 residues. CDR3 loop: CASSKEEGQDYEQYF. The CDR3 DNA follows: TGTGCCAGCAGCAAAGAGGAGGGACAGGACTACGAGCAGTACTTC.